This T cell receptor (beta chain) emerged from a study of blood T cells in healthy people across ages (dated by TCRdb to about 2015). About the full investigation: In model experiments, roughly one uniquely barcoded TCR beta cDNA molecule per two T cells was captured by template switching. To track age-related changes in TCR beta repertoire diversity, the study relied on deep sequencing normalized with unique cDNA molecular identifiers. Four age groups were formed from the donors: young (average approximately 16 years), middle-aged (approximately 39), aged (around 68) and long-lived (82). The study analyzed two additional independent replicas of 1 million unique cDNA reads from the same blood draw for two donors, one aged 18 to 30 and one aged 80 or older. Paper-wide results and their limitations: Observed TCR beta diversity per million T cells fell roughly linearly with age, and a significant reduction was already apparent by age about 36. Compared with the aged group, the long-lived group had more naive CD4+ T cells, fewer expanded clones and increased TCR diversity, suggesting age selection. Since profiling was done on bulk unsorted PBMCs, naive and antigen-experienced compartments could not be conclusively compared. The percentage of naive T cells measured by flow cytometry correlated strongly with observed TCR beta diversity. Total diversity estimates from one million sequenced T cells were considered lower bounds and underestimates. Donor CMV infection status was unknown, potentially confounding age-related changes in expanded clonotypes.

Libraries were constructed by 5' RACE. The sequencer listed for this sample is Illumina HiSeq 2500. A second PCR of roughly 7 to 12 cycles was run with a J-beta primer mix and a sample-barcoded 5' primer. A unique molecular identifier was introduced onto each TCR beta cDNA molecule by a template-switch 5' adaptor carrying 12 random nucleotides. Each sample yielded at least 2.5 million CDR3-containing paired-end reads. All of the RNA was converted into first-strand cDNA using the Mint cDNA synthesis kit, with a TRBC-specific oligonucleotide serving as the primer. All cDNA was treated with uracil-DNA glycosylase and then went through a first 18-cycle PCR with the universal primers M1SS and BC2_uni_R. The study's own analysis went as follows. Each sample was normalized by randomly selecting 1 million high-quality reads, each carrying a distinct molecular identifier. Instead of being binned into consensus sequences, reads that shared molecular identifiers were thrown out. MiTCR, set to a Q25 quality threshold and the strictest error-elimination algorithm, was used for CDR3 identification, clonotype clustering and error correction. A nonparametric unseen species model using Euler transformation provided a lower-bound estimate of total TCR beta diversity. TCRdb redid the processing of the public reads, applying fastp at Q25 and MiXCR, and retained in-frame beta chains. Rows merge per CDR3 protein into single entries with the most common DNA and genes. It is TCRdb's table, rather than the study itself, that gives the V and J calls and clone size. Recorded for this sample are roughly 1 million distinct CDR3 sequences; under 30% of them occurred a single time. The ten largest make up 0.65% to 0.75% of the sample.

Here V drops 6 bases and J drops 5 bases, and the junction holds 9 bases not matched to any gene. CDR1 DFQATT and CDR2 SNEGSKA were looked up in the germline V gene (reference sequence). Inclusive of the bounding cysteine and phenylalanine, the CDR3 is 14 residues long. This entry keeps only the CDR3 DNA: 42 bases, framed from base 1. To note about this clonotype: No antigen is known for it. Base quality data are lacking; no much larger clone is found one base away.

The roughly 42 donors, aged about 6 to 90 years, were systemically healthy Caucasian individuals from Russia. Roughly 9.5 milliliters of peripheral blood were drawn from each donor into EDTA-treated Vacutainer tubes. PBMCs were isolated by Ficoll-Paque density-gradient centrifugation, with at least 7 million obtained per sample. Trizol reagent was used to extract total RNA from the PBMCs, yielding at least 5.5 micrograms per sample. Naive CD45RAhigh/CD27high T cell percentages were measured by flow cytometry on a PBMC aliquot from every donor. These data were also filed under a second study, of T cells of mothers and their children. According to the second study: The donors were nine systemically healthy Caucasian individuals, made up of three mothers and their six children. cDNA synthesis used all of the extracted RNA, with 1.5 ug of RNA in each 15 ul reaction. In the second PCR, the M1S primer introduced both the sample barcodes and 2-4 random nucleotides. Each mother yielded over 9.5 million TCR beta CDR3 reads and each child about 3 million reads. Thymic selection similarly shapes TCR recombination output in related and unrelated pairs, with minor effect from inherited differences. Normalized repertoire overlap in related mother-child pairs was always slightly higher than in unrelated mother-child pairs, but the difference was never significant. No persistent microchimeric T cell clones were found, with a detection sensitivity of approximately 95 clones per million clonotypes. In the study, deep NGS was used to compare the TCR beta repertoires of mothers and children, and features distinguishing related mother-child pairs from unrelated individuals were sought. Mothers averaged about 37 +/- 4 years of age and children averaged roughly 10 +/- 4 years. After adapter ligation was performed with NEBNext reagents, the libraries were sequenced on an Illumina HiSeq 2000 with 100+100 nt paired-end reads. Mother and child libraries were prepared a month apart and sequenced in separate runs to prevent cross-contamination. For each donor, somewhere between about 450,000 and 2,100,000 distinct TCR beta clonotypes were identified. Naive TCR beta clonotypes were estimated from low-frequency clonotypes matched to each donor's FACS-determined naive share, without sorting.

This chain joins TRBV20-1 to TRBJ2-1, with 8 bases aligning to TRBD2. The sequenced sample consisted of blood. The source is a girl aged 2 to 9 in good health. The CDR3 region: CSASPGGRNNEQFF. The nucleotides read TGCAGTGCCTCCCCTGGCGGGAGGAACAATGAGCAGTTCTTC.